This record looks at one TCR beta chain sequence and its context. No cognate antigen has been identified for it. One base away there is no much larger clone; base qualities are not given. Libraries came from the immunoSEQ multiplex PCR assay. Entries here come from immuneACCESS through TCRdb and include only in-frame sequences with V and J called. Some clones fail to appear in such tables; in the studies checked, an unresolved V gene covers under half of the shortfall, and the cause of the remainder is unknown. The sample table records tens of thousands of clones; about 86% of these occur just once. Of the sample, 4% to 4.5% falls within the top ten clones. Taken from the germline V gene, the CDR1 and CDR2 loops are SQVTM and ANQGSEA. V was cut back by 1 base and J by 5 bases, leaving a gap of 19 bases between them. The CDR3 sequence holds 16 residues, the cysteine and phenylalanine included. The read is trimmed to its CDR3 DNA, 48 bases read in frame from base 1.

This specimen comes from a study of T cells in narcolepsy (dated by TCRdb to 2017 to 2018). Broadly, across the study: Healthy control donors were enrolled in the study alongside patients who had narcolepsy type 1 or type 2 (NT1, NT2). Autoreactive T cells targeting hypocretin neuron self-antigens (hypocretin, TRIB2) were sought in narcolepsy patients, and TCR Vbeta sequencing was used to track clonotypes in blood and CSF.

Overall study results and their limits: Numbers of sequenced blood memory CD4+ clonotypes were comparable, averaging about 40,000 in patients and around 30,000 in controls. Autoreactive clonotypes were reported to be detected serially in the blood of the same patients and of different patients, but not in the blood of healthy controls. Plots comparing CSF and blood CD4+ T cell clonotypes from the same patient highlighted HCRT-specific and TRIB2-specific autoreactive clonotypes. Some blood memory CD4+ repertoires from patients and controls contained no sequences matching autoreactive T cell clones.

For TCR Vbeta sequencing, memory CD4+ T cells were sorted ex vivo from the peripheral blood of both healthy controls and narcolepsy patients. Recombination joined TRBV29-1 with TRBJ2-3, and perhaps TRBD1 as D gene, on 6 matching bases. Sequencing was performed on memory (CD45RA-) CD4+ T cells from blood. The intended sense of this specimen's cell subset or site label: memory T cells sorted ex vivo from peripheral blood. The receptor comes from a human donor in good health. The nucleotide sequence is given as TGCAGCGTTGAAGGGGCCATTTTGGGGGCTGGAGATACGCAGTATTTT. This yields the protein CSVEGAILGAGDTQYF.